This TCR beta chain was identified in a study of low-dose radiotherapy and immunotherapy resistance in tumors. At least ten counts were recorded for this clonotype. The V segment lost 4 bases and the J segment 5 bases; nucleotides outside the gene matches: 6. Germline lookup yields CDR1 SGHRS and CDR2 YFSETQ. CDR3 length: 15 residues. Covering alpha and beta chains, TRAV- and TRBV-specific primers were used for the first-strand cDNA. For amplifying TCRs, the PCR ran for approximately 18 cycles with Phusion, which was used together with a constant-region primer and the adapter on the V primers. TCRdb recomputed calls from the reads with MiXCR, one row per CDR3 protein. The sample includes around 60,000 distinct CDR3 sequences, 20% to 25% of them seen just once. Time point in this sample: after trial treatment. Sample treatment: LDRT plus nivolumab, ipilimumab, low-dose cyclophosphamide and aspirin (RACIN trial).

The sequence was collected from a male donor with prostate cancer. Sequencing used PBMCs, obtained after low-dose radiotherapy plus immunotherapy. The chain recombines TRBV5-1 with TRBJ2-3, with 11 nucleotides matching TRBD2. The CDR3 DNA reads TGCGCCAGCAGCATACCTACTAGCGGGAGAGATACGCAGTATTTT. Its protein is CASSIPTSGRDTQYF.